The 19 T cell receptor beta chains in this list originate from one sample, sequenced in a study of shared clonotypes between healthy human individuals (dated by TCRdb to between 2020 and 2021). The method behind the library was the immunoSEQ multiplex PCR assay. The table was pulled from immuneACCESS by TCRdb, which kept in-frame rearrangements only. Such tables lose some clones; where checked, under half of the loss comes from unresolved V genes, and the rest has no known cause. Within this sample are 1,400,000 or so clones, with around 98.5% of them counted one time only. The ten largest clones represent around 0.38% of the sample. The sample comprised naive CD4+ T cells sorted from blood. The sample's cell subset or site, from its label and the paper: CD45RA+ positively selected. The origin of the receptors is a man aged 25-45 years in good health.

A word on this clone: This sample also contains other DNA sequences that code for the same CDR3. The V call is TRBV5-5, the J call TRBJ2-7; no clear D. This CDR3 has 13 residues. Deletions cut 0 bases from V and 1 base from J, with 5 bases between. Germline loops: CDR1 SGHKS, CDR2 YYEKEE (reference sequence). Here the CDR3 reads CASSLGRSYEQYF. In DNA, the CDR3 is TGTGCCAGCAGCTTGGGGCGGTCCTACGAGCAGTACTTC.

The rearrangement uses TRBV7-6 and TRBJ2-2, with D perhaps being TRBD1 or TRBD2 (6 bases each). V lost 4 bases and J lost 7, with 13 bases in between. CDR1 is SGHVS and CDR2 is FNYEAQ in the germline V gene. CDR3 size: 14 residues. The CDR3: CASSWGAPNGELFF. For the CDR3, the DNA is TGTGCCAGCAGCTGGGGGGCGCCTAACGGGGAGCTGTTTTTT.

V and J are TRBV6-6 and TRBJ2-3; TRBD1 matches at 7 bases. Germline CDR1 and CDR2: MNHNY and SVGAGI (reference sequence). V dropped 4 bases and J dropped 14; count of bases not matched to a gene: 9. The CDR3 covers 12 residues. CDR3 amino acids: CASSLRQGPRYF. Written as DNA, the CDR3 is TGTGCCAGCAGTTTACGACAGGGCCCCCGGTATTTT.

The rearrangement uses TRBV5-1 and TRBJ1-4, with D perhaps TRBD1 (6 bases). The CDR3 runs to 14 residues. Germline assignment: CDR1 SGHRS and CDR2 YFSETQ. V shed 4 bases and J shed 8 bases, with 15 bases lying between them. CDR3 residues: CASSRQEAGEKLFF. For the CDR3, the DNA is TGCGCCAGCAGCCGACAGGAAGCAGGAGAAAAACTGTTTTTT.

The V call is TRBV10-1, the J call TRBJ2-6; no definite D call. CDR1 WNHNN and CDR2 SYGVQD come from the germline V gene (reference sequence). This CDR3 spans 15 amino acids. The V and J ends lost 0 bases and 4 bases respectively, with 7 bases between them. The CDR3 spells CASSESGPGANVLTF. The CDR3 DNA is TGCGCCAGCAGTGAGTCAGGGCCGGGGGCCAACGTCCTGACTTTC.

CDR3 DNA: TGTGCCAGCAGTTTATATTCGGGCTGGGGAGGGGGGTACAATGAGCAGTTCTTC. Amino acids: CASSLYSGWGGGYNEQFF. This sequence joins TRBV27 and TRBJ2-1; possibly TRBD2 for D (7 bases). The CDR3 consists of 18 residues. The V and J ends lost 1 base and 4 bases respectively, with 20 bases between them. The germline CDR1 and CDR2 sequences are MNHEY and SMNVEV (reference sequence).

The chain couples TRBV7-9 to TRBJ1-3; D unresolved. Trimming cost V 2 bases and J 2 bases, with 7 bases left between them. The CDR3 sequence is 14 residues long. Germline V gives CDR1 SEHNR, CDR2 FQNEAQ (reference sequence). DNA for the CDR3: TGTGCCAGCAGCTTAAGGGAAACTGGAAACACCATATATTTT. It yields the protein CASSLRETGNTIYF. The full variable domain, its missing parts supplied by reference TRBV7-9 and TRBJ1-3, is DTGVSQNPRHKITKRGQNVTFRCDPISEHNRLYWYRQTLGQGPEFLTYFQNEAQLEKSRLLSDRFSAERPKGSFSTLEIQRTEQGDSAMYLCASSLRETGNTIYFGEGSWLTVV.

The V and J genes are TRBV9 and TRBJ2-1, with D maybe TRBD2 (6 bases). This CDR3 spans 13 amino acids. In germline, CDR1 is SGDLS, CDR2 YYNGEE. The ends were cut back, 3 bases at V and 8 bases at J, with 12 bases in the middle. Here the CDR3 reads CASSGRAEYEQFF. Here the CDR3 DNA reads TGTGCCAGCAGCGGGAGGGCCGAATATGAGCAGTTCTTC.

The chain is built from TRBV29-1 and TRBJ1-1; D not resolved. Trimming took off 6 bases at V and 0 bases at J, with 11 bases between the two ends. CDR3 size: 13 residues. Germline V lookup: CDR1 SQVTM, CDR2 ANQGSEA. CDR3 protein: CSVLRIMNTEAFF. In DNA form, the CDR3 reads TGCAGCGTCCTCAGAATCATGAACACTGAAGCTTTCTTT.

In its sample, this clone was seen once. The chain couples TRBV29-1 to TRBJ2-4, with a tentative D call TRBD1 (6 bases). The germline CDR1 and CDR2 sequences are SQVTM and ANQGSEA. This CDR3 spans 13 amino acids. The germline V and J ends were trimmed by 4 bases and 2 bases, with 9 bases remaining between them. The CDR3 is CSVGGGSKNIQYF. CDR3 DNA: TGCAGCGTTGGAGGGGGTTCCAAAAACATTCAGTACTTC. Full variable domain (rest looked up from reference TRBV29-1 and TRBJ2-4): SAVISQKPSRDICQRGTSLTIQCQVDSQVTMMFWYRQQPGQSLTLIATANQGSEATYESGFVIDKFPISRPNLTFSTLTVSNMSPEDSSIYLCSVGGGSKNIQYFGAGTRLSVL.

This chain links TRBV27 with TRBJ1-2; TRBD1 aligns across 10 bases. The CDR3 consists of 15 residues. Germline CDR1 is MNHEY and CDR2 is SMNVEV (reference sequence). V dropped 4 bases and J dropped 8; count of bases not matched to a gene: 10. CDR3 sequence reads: CASSSGPGQGSGYTF. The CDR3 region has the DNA TGTGCCAGCAGTTCAGGACCGGGACAGGGGAGCGGCTACACCTTC.

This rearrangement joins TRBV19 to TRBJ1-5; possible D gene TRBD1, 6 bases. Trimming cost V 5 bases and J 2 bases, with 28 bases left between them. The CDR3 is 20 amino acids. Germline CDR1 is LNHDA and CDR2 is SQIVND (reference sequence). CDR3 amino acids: CASSLPLSGTRSLGNQPQHF. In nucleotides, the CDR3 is TGTGCCAGTAGTCTCCCCCTATCCGGGACACGGTCGTTGGGCAATCAGCCCCAGCATTTT.

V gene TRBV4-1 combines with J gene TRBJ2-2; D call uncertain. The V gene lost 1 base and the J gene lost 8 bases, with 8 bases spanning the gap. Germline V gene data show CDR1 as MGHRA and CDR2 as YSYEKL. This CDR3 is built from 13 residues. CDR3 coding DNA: TGCGCCAGCAGCCAAGTAACCGGTGGGGAGCTGTTTTTT. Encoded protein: CASSQVTGGELFF.

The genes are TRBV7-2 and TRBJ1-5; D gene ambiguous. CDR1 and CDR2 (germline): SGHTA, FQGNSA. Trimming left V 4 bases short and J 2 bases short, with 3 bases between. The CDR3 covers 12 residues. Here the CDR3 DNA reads TGTGCCAGCAGCTCCCGCAATCAGCCCCAGCATTTT. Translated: CASSSRNQPQHF.

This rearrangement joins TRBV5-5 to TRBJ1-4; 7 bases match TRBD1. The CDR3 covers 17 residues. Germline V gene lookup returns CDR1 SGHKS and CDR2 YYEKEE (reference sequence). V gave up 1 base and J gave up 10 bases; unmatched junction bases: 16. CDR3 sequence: CASSLSFVKGAWGKLFF. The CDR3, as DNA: TGTGCCAGCAGCTTGTCATTTGTTAAGGGGGCGTGGGGAAAACTGTTTTTT.

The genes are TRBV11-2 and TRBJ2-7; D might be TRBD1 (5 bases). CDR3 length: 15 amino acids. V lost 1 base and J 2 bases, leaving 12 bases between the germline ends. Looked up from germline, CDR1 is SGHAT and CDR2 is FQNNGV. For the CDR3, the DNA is TGTGCCAGCAGCTTAGCTCCGTCGACAGCCTACGAGCAGTACTTC. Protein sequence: CASSLAPSTAYEQYF.

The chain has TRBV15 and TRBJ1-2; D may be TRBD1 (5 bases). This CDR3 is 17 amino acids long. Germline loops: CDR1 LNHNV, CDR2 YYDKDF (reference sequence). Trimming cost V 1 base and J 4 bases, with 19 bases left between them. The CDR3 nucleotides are TGTGCCACCAGCAGAGGTTTTAGCACCAGGGCCGTCTATGGCTACACCTTC. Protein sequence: CATSRGFSTRAVYGYTF.

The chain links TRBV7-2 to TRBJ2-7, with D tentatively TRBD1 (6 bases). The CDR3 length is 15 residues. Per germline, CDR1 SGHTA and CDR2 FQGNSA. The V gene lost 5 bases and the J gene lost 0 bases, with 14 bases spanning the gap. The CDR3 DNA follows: TGTGCCAGCAGCCAAATCCGGGACACCTCCTACGAGCAGTACTTC. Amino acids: CASSQIRDTSYEQYF.

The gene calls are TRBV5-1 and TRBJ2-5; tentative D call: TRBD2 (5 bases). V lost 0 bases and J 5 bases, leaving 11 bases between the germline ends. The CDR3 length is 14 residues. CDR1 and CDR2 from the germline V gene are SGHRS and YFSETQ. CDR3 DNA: TGCGCCAGCAGCTTGGGTGCCCGCGGGGAGACCCAGTACTTC. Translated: CASSLGARGETQYF. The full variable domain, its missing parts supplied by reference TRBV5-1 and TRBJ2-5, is KAGVTQTPRYLIKTRGQQVTLSCSPISGHRSVSWYQQTPGQGLQFLFEYFSETQRNKGNFPGRFSGRQFSNSRSEMNVSTLELGDSALYLCASSLGARGETQYFGPGTRLLVL.